This T cell receptor (beta chain) was obtained from a study of CD8 T cells in ankylosing spondylitis. Study results and caveats: Researchers reportedly found disease-linked clones significantly enriched in matched ankylosing spondylitis synovial fluid. Seemingly distinctive of ankylosing spondylitis blood was a TCR beta motif formed by eight highly homologous variants.

TCRdb called the 5' RACE reads again in MiXCR, with one record for every CDR3 protein. The sample includes 670,000 or so distinct CDR3 sequences, roughly 19% seen only once; the top ten take around 19%. This clonotype was seen only a few times. Its antigen is not known. Trimming shortened V by 8 bases and J by 2 bases, and 14 bases separated the two germline ends. The CDR3 is 13 amino acids. Germline loops: CDR1 SQVTM, CDR2 ANQGSEA. Input material: blood, either unsorted or a sorted T cell fraction (not recorded which). The chain joins TRBV29-1 to TRBJ2-3, with D hard to call. This TCR came from a male donor with ankylosing spondylitis. This chain's CDR3 is CSSRASPTDTQYF. The CDR3 coding sequence is TGCAGCTCTCGGGCCAGTCCCACAGATACGCAGTATTTT.